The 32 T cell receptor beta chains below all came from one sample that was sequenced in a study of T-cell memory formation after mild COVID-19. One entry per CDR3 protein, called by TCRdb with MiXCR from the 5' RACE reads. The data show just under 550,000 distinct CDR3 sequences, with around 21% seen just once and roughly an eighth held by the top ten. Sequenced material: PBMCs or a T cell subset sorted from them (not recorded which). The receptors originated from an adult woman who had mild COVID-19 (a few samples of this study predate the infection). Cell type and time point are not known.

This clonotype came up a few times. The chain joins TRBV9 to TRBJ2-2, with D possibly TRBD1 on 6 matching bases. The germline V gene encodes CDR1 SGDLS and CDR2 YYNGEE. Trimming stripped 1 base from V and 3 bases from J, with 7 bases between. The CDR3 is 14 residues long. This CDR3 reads CASSVQGYTGELFF. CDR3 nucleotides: TGTGCCAGCAGCGTACAGGGGTACACCGGGGAGCTGTTTTTT.

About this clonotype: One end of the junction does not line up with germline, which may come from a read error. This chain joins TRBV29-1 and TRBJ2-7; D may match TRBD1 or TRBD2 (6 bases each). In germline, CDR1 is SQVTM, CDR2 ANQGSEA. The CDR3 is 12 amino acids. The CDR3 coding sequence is TGCAGCGTCGAAGGGGGGACCTACGAGCAGTACTTC. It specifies CSVEGGTYEQYF.

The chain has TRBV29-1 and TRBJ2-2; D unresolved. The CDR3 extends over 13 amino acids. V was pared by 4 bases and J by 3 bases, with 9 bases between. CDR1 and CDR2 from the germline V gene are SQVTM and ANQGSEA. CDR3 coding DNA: TGCAGCGTTGGGGGTGCCCACACCGGGGAGCTGTTTTTT. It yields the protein CSVGGAHTGELFF.

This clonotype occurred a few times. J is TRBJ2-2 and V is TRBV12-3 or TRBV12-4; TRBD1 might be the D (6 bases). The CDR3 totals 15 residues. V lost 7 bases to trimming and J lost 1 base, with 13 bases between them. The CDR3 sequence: CASKMGARNTGELFF. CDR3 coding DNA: TGTGCCAGCAAAATGGGGGCGCGGAACACCGGGGAGCTGTTTTTT.

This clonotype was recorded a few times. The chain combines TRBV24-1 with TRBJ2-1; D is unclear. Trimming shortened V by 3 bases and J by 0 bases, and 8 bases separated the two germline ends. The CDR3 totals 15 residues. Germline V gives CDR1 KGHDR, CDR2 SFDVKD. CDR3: CATSDPESSYNEQFF. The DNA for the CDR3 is TGTGCCACCAGTGATCCTGAGAGCTCCTACAATGAGCAGTTCTTC.

The CDR3 nucleotides read TGCAGCGTTGGGTCCGGGGAGCTGTTTTTT. Translating it yields CSVGSGELFF. V and J are TRBV29-1 and TRBJ2-2; no firm D call. This CDR3 contains 10 residues. Germline CDR1 SQVTM, CDR2 ANQGSEA. V lost 4 bases to trimming and J lost 6 bases, with 3 bases between them.

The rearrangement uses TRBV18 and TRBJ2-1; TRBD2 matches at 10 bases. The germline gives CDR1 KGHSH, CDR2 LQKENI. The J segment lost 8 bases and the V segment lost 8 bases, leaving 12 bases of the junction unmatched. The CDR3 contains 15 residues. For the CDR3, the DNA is TGTGCCAGCCGATATAGCGGGGGGCTTGTCGATGAGCAGTTCTTC. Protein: CASRYSGGLVDEQFF.

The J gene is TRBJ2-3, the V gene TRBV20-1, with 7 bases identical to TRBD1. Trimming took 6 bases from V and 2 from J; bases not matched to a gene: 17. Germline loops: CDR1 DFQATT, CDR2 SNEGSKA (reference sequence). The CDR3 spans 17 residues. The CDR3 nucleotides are TGCAGTGCCCCGAGAGGTACAGGGGCACACCTCACAGATACGCAGTATTTT. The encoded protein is CSAPRGTGAHLTDTQYF.

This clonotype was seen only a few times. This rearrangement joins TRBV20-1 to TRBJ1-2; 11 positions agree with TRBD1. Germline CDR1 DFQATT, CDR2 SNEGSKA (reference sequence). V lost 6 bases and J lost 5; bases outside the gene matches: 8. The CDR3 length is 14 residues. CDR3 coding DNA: TGCAGTGCGGATTCGGGACAGGGGGGGTATGGCTACACCTTC. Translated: CSADSGQGGYGYTF.

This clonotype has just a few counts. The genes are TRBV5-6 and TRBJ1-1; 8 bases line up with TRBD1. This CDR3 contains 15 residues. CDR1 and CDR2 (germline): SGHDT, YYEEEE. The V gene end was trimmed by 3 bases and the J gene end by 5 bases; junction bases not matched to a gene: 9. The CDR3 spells CASSSRTGWITEAFF. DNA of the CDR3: TGTGCCAGCAGCTCCAGGACAGGGTGGATTACTGAAGCTTTCTTT.

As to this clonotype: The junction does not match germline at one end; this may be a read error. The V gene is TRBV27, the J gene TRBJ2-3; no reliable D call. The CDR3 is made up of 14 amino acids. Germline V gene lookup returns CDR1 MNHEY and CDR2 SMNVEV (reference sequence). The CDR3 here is CASSLTPRVDTQCF. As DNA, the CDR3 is TGTGCCAGCAGTTTAACTCCCCGGGTAGATACGCAGTGTTTT.

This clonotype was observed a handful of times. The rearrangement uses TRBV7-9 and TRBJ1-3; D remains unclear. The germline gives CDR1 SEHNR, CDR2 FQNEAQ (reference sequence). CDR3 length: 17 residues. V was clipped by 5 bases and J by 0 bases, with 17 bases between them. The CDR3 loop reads CASSPPRGSVSGNTIYF. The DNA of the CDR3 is TGTGCCAGCAGCCCCCCTCGAGGTTCTGTCTCTGGAAACACCATATATTTT.

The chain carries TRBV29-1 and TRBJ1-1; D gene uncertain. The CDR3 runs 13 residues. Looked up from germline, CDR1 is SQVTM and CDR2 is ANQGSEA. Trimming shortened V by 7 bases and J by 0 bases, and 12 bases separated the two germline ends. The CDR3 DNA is TGCAGCGGGAGGGAGGACTTGAACACTGAAGCTTTCTTT. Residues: CSGREDLNTEAFF.

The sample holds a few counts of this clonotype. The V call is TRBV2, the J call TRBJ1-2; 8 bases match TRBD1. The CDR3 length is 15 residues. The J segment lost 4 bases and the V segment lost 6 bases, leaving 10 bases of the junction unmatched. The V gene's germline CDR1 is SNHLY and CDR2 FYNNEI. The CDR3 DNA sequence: TGTGCCAGCAGCGACCGAACACAGGGGGTCTATGGCTACACCTTC. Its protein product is CASSDRTQGVYGYTF.

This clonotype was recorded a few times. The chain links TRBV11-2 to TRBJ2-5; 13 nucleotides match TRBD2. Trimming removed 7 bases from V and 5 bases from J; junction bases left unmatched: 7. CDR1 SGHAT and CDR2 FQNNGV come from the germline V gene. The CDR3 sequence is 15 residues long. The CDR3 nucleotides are TGTGCCAGCAACCGCGGACTAGCGGGAGTCGAGACCCAGTACTTC. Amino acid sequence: CASNRGLAGVETQYF.

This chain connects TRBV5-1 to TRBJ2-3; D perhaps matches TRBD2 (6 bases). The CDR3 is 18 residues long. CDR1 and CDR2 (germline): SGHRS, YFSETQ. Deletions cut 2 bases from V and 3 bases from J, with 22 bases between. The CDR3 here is CASSFRARPSRGTDTQYF. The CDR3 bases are TGCGCCAGCAGCTTTCGGGCACGCCCTTCTCGGGGGACAGATACGCAGTATTTT.

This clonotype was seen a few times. In DNA, the CDR3 is TGTGCCAGCAGGACCTATAGACGCACTAGCACAGATACGCAGTATTTT. Amino acids: CASRTYRRTSTDTQYF. The chain uses TRBV6-4 and TRBJ2-3; the D is unclear. CDR3 length: 16 amino acids. Germline V CDR1 and CDR2: MRHNA, SNTAGT. The V end was cut by 6 bases, the J end by 0 bases, with 16 bases between.

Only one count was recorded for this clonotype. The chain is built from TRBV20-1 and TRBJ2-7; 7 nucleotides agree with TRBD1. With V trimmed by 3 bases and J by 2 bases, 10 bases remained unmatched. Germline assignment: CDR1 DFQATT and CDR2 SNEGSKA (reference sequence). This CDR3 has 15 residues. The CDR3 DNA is TGCAGTGCTAGTGGGGACAGTGTTTTGCCCTACGAGCAGTACTTC. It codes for CSASGDSVLPYEQYF.

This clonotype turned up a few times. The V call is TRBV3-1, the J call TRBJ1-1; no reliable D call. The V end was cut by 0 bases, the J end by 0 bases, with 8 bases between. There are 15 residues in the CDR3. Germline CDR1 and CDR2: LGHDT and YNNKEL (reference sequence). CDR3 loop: CASSQDPSVNTEAFF. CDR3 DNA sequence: TGTGCCAGCAGCCAAGATCCTAGCGTGAACACTGAAGCTTTCTTT. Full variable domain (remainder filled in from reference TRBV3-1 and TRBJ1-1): DTAVSQTPKYLVTQMGNDKSIKCEQNLGHDTMYWYKQDSKKFLKIMFSYNNKELIINETVPNRFSPKSPDKAHLNLHINSLELGDSAVYFCASSQDPSVNTEAFFGQGTRLTVV.

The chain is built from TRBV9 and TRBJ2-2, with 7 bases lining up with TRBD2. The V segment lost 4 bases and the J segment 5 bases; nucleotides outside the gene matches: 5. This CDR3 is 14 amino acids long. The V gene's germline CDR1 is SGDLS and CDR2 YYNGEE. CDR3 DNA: TGTGCCAGCAGCCCGGGGGGTTGGACCGGGGAGCTGTTTTTT. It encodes CASSPGGWTGELFF.

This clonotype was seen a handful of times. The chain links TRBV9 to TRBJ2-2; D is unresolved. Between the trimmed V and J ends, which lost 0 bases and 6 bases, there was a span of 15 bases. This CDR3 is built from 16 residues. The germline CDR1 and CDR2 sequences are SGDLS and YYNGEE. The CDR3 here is CASSVGSNGLSGELFF. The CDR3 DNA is TGTGCCAGCAGCGTAGGAAGTAATGGGCTGTCCGGGGAGCTGTTTTTT.

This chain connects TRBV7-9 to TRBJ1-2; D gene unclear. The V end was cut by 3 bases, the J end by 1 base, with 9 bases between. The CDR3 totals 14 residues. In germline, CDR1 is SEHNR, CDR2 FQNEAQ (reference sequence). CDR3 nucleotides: TGTGCCAGCAGCTTCAGGAGAGATAACTATGGCTACACCTTC. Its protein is CASSFRRDNYGYTF.

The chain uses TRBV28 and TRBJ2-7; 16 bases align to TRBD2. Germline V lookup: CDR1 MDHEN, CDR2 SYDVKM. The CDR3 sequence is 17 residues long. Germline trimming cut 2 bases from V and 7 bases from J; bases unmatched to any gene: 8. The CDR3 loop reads CASSLPGLAGGPREQYF. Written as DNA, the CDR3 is TGTGCCAGCAGTTTACCGGGACTAGCGGGAGGGCCAAGGGAGCAGTACTTC.

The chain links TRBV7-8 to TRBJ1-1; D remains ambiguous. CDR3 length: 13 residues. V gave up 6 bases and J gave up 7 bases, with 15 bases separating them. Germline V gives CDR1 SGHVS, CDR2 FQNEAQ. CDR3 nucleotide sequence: TGTGCCAGCAGTCCGGCGGCAAAAGGTGAAGCTTTCTTT. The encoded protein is CASSPAAKGEAFF.

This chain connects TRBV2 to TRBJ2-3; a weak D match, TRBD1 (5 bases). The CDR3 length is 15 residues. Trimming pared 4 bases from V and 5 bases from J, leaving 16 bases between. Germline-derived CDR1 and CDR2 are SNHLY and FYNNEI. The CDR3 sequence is CASSALGRAQDTQYF. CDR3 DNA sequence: TGTGCCAGCAGTGCTTTGGGCAGGGCTCAAGATACGCAGTATTTT.

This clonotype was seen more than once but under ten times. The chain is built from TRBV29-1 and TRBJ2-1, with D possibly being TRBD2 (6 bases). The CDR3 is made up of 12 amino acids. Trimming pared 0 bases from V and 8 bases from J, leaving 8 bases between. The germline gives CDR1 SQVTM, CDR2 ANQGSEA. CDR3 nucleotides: TGCAGCGTTGAAGAGGGACTTTATGAGCAGTTCTTC. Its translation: CSVEEGLYEQFF.

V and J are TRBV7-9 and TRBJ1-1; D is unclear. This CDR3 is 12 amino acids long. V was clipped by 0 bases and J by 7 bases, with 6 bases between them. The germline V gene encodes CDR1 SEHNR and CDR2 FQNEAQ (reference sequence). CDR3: CASSLAVGEAFF. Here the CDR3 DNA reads TGTGCCAGCAGCTTAGCGGTCGGTGAAGCTTTCTTT. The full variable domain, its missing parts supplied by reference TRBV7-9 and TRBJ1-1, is DTGVSQNPRHKITKRGQNVTFRCDPISEHNRLYWYRQTLGQGPEFLTYFQNEAQLEKSRLLSDRFSAERPKGSFSTLEIQRTEQGDSAMYLCASSLAVGEAFFGQGTRLTVV.

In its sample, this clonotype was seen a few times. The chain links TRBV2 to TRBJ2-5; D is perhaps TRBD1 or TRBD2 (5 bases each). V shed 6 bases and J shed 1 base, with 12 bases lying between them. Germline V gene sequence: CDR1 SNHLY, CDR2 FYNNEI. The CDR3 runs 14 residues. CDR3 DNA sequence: TGTGCCAGCAGCCCATGGGGGAGCCAAGAGACCCAGTACTTC. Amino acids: CASSPWGSQETQYF. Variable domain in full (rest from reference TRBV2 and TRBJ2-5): EPEVTQTPSHQVTQMGQEVILRCVPISNHLYFYWYRQILGQKVEFLVSFYNNEISEKSEIFDDQFSVERPDGSNFTLKIRSTKLEDSAMYFCASSPWGSQETQYFGPGTRLLVL.

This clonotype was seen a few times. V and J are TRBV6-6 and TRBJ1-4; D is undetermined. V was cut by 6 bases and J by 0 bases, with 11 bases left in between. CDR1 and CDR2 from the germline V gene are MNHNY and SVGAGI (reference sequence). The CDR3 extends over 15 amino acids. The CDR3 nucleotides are TGTGCCAGCAGCCCAGGTCACACAACTAATGAAAAACTGTTTTTT. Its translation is CASSPGHTTNEKLFF.

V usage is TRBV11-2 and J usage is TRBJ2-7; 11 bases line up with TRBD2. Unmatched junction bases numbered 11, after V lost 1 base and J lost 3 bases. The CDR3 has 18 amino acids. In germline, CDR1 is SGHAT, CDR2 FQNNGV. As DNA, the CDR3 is TGTGCCAGCAGCTTAGGGACTCCTAGCGGGAGGCATCACTACGAGCAGTACTTC. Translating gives CASSLGTPSGRHHYEQYF.

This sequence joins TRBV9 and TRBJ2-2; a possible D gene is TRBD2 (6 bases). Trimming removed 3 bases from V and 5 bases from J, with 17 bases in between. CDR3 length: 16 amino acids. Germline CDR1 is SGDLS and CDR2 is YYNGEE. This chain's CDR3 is CASSGGGGPRTGELFF. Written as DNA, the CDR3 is TGTGCCAGCAGCGGGGGAGGAGGGCCTAGGACCGGGGAGCTGTTTTTT.

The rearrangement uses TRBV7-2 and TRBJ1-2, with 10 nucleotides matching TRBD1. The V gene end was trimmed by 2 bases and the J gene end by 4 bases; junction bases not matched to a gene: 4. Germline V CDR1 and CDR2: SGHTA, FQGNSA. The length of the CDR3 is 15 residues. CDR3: CASSLQTGGIYGYTF. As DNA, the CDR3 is TGTGCCAGCAGCTTACAGACAGGGGGCATCTATGGCTACACCTTC.